This T cell receptor beta chain originates from a study of blood T cell repertoires in COVID-19. Looking at the study overall: Researchers got acute and convalescent COVID-19 samples from the United States, Italy and Spain. From T cells, B-cell-depleted T cells, or PBMCs came the material, which was cDNA or gDNA.

Original processing notes: Nucleated cell number was recorded as an estimate derived from reference gene primer amplification. Here immunoSEQ multiplex PCR was the method, and the copy in TCRdb shows in-frame clones only, minus some. V and J calls and clone size are those listed in that table; D and trimming were worked out from the DNA. Among 110,000 to 150,000 clones listed, 60% to 80% were seen once. There are 15 residues in the CDR3. Germline V gene lookup returns CDR1 LNHDA and CDR2 SQIVND (reference sequence). J gave up 3 bases and V 5 bases, and 6 bases lay outside the gene matches. The material sequenced was peripheral blood. This chain links TRBV19 with TRBJ1-5; 8 nucleotides agree with TRBD1. The source of this sequence is a man aged 45-60 years with active or convalescent COVID-19. The chain's CDR3 is CASSARGQINQPQHF. Written as DNA, the CDR3 is TGTGCCAGTAGTGCCAGGGGGCAGATCAATCAGCCCCAGCATTTT.